The TCR beta chain described here comes from a study of shared clonotypes between healthy human individuals. Study-wide background: CD4 naive and memory got three plates each, CD8 naive two, CD8 memory one.

The study's findings and limits: Sequencing depth was expected to affect clonotype sharing among donors.

Turning to this clone: Antigen unknown.

Clones were read by immunoSEQ multiplex PCR, and TCRdb kept only the in-frame ones, dropping some. The data show around 990,000 clones, roughly 80% seen once. The CDR3 loop spans 15 amino acids. CDR1 and CDR2 from the germline V gene are MRHNA and SNTAGT. Only Caucasian adults living in Nashville, Tennessee made up the donor group. From CD4+ cells came CD45RA+ naive and CD45RA-negative memory subsets. What was sequenced was memory CD4+ T cells from PBMCs. Subset specified: CD45RA-negative fraction. The TCR comes from a man younger than 35 in good health. Some clones in this sample may be carry-over from other donors' samples. The chain uses TRBV6-4 and TRBJ2-5; D call uncertain. The end of the DNA is better explained by TRBJ2-7, so the J call may be wrong. The CDR3 spells CASSARPGSAHEQYF. The CDR3 DNA reads TGTGCCAGCAGTGCCAGACCCGGTTCAGCCCACGAGCAGTACTTC.